This T cell receptor beta chain was retrieved from a study of T cells after yellow fever vaccination. Study-level findings and limits: Abundant clonotypes from the bulk population could contaminate FACS-sorted repertoires. Weaker in magnitude, the secondary response showed a faster peak on day 5 versus 15. At about 97% for CD4 and almost 90% for CD8, most primary-vaccination clones showed up again after the booster.

Per the germline V gene, CDR1 is SGHDN and CDR2 is FVKESK. Trimming stripped 5 bases from V and 5 bases from J, with 13 bases between. The CDR3 runs to 14 residues. UMIs were added to TCR cDNA along with a universal primer site when it was made by 5'RACE template switching. Via MiXCR, TCRdb re-called the 5' RACE reads, giving one row per CDR3 protein. The table has 450,000 to 550,000 distinct CDR3 sequences, roughly a fifth seen once; the top ten hold over 11%. Notes on this clonotype: Antigen specificity is unknown.

This clonotype was sampled from a man younger than 40 who received the YFV17D yellow fever vaccine. Material: PBMCs, obtained 15 days after the yellow fever booster vaccination. V and J are TRBV14 and TRBJ2-4; D remains ambiguous. The CDR3 reads CASSKSQAENIQYF. CDR3 DNA: TGTGCCAGCAGCAAAAGTCAGGCTGAAAACATTCAGTACTTC. Full variable domain (remainder filled in from reference TRBV14 and TRBJ2-4): EAGVTQFPSHSVIEKGQTVTLRCDPISGHDNLYWYRRVMGKEIKFLLHFVKESKQDESGMPNNRFLAERTGGTYSTLKVQPAELEDSGVYFCASSKSQAENIQYFGAGTRLSVL.